The 16 T cell receptor beta chains below come from one sample, sequenced in a study of T cell changes during pregnancy in multiple sclerosis. Produced via immunoSEQ multiplex PCR; TCRdb's table is partial and in-frame only. The sample holds 40,000 to 45,000 clones, roughly 92% seen once. Sequenced sample: peripheral blood. Receptors originate from a female donor with multiple sclerosis, enrolled in a pregnancy study.

The chain carries TRBV5-1 and TRBJ2-3; D might be TRBD2 (5 bases). This CDR3 has 14 amino acids. V was shortened by 3 bases and J by 2 bases, with 10 bases between the two germline ends. CDR1 is SGHRS, CDR2 YFSETQ, per germline. Written as DNA, the CDR3 is TGCGCCAGCAGCTCGACCGGGGACACAGATACGCAGTATTTT. It is translated as CASSSTGDTDTQYF.

The CDR3 sequence is CASRDPGPQETQYF. CDR3 coding DNA: TGCGCCAGCAGGGATCCGGGACCGCAAGAGACCCAGTACTTC. The rearrangement links TRBV10-2 to TRBJ2-5, with D possibly called TRBD1 or TRBD2 (5 bases each). CDR3 length: 14 residues. CDR1 is WSHSY, CDR2 SAAADI, per germline. Trimming left V 6 bases short and J 2 bases short, with 13 bases between.

This chain joins TRBV7-3 and TRBJ2-2; 8 nucleotides agree with TRBD2. V lost 4 bases and J lost 0; bases outside the gene matches: 1. The CDR3 spans 15 residues. The V gene's germline CDR1 is SGHTA and CDR2 FQGTGA. DNA of the CDR3: TGTGCCAGCAGCTCGGGACTAGCGAACACCGGGGAGCTGTTTTTT. This encodes CASSSGLANTGELFF.

The genes are TRBV12-5 and TRBJ2-4, with unresolved D. This CDR3 is built from 21 residues. Germline V gene lookup returns CDR1 LGHNT and CDR2 FRNRAP. V shed 0 bases and J shed 0 bases, with 24 bases lying between them. DNA for the CDR3: TGTGCTAGTGGTTTGGTTCGAACTGAAGGTCGACTGATCCTAGCCAAAAACATTCAGTACTTC. It is translated as CASGLVRTEGRLILAKNIQYF.

CDR3 protein: CASSQSSGQVNNSGANVLTF. The CDR3 DNA sequence: TGCGCCAGCAGTCAATCCTCAGGGCAGGTCAATAACTCTGGGGCCAACGTCCTGACTTTC. The gene calls are TRBV23-1 and TRBJ2-6; D might be TRBD1 (5 bases). TRBV23-1 has ORF status, its function being uncertain. The CDR3 runs 20 residues. V lost 0 bases, J lost 0 bases, and 18 bases lay in between.

V usage is TRBV6-5 and J usage is TRBJ2-7; 7 positions agree with TRBD1. Per germline, CDR1 MNHEY and CDR2 SVGAGI. The CDR3 has 14 residues. J lost 3 bases, V lost 0 bases, and 2 bases had no gene match. DNA of the CDR3: TGTGCCAGCAGTTACTCGGGGGACAGCTACGAGCAGTACTTC. Translating gives CASSYSGDSYEQYF.

The chain uses TRBV7-2 and TRBJ2-2; 7 bases agree with TRBD2. The CDR3 has 16 residues. Germline assignment: CDR1 SGHTA and CDR2 FQGNSA. V gave up 3 bases and J gave up 5 bases; unmatched junction bases: 9. This chain's CDR3 is CASSLMAGARTGELFF. The CDR3 bases are TGTGCCAGCAGCTTGATGGCGGGAGCGCGGACCGGGGAGCTGTTTTTT.

CDR3 bases: TGTGCCAGTAGTTTCCGGGACTTGGATGGCTACACCTTC. It specifies CASSFRDLDGYTF. The chain couples TRBV19 to TRBJ1-2; TRBD1 is a possible D gene (5 bases). Per the germline V gene, CDR1 is LNHDA and CDR2 is SQIVND (reference sequence). The germline V and J ends were trimmed by 5 bases and 6 bases, with 13 bases remaining between them. The CDR3 spans 13 residues. Based on the CDR3 plus reference TRBV19 and TRBJ1-2, the full variable domain is DGGITQSPKYLFRKEGQNVTLSCEQNLNHDAMYWYRQDPGQGLRLIYYSQIVNDFQKGDIAEGYSVSREKKESFPLTVTSAQKNPTAFYLCASSFRDLDGYTFGSGTRLTVV.

The CDR3 nucleotides read TGTGCCAGCAGCCAAGCGGCGGGAGACGCCGGGGAGCTGTTTTTT. Encoded protein: CASSQAAGDAGELFF. The chain links TRBV14 to TRBJ2-2, with TRBD2 matching 7 bases. The germline gives CDR1 SGHDN, CDR2 FVKESK. V trimming: 1 base; J trimming: 6 bases; junction bases outside the gene matches: 5. The CDR3 is made up of 15 amino acids.

CDR3 amino acids: CASSDPQGAGNTIYF. The CDR3 coding sequence is TGTGCCAGCAGCGACCCCCAGGGGGCTGGAAACACCATATATTTT. The V gene is TRBV5-4, the J gene TRBJ1-3; 7 bases align to TRBD1. CDR3 size: 15 residues. CDR1 is SGHNT and CDR2 is YYREEE in the germline V gene (reference sequence). V lost 4 bases, J lost 2 bases, and 6 bases stayed unmatched.

This chain links TRBV19 with TRBJ1-2; a weak D match, TRBD1 (6 bases). This CDR3 comprises 15 residues. V lost 5 bases, J lost 2 bases, and 15 bases lay in between. Germline CDR1 LNHDA, CDR2 SQIVND (reference sequence). The DNA for the CDR3 is TGTGCCAGTAGTTACAGGGAATGGGACAACTATGGCTACACCTTC. This encodes CASSYREWDNYGYTF.

CDR3 amino acids: CASSMLRGAEATNEKLFF. The DNA for the CDR3 is TGTGCCAGCAGCATGCTACGGGGGGCAGAGGCAACTAATGAAAAACTGTTTTTT. This chain joins TRBV5-6 and TRBJ1-4, with D possibly TRBD1 on 6 matching bases. CDR1 SGHDT and CDR2 YYEEEE come from the germline V gene. The V gene lost 4 bases and the J gene lost 0 bases, with 19 bases spanning the gap. The CDR3 contains 18 residues.

CDR3 coding DNA: TGTGCCAGTACTGGGACAGGAGGTTCACCCCTCCACTTT. As protein: CASTGTGGSPLHF. The chain links TRBV19 to TRBJ1-6, with TRBD1 identical over 8 bases. CDR1 and CDR2 (germline): LNHDA, SQIVND (reference sequence). J lost 9 bases, V lost 7 bases, and 5 bases had no gene match. The CDR3 extends over 13 amino acids. The variable domain in full, completed from reference TRBV19 and TRBJ1-6, reads DGGITQSPKYLFRKEGQNVTLSCEQNLNHDAMYWYRQDPGQGLRLIYYSQIVNDFQKGDIAEGYSVSREKKESFPLTVTSAQKNPTAFYLCASTGTGGSPLHFGNGTRLTVT.

The chain carries TRBV5-1 and TRBJ1-4; 9 positions match TRBD1. With V trimmed by 5 bases and J by 5 bases, 4 bases remained unmatched. Germline V lookup: CDR1 SGHRS, CDR2 YFSETQ. The CDR3 extends over 14 amino acids. CDR3: CASRPGTGNEKLFF. Written as DNA, the CDR3 is TGCGCCAGCAGACCCGGGACAGGGAATGAAAAACTGTTTTTT.

The rearrangement uses TRBV27 and TRBJ2-7; D gene ambiguous. The CDR3 runs 14 residues. Germline CDR1 and CDR2: MNHEY and SMNVEV (reference sequence). The germline V and J ends were trimmed by 5 bases and 0 bases, with 11 bases remaining between them. CDR3 DNA: TGTGCCAGCAGTCTGGGCGGCAGCTCCTACGAGCAGTACTTC. Protein product: CASSLGGSSYEQYF.

The chain uses TRBV6-1 and TRBJ2-7; D gene unclear. This CDR3 region has 14 residues. Germline loops: CDR1 MNHNS, CDR2 SASEGT. The germline V and J ends were trimmed by 0 bases and 3 bases, with 9 bases remaining between them. CDR3 loop: CASSEASQYYEQYF. Written as DNA, the CDR3 is TGTGCCAGCAGTGAAGCCAGCCAGTACTACGAGCAGTACTTC.